This note documents a single T cell receptor beta chain sequence. PCR amplification of the TCRs was performed with Phusion for 20 to 25 PCR cycles, and it relied on a constant-region primer together with a V-primer adapter. Each CDR3 protein gets one entry after TCRdb re-called the reads with MiXCR. Among roughly 50,000 distinct CDR3 sequences listed, around 34% were seen once. The sample belongs to a study of low-dose radiotherapy and immunotherapy resistance in tumors. As for the study in general: First-strand cDNA used TRAV- and TRBV-specific primers, covering alpha and beta chains.

V lost 5 bases to trimming and J lost 8 bases, with 7 bases between them. The CDR3 extends over 11 amino acids. Time point here: after trial treatment. Treatment given: LDRT plus nivolumab, ipilimumab, low-dose cyclophosphamide and aspirin (RACIN trial). This clonotype originated in a male donor with rectosigmoid adenocarcinoma. The chain has TRBV12-3 or TRBV12-4 and TRBJ2-1; D not certain. The sequenced sample was PBMCs, obtained after low-dose radiotherapy plus immunotherapy. The CDR3 sequence is CASSTTDEQFF. The CDR3 region has the DNA TGTGCCAGCAGTACTACGGATGAGCAGTTCTTC.